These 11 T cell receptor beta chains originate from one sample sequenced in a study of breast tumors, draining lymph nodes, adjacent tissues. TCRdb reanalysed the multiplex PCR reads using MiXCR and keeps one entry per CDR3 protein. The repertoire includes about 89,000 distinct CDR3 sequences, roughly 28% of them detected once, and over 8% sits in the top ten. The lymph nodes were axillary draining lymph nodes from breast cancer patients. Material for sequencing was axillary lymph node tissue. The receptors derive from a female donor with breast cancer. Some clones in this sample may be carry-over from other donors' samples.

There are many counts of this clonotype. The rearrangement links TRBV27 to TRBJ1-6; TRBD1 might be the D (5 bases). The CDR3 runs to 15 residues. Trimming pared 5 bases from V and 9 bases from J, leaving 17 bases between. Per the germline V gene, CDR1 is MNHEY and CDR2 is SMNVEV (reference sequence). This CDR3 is CASSTRDSRGSPLHF. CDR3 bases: TGTGCCAGCAGTACCCGGGACTCACGGGGTTCACCCCTCCACTTT.

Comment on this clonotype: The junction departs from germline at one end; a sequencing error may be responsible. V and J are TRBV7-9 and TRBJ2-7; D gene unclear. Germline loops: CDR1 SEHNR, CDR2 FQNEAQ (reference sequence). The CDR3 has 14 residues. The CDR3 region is CASGLGGPAYEQYF. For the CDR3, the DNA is TGTGCCAGCGGCTTAGGCGGCCCAGCGTACGAGCAGTACTTC.

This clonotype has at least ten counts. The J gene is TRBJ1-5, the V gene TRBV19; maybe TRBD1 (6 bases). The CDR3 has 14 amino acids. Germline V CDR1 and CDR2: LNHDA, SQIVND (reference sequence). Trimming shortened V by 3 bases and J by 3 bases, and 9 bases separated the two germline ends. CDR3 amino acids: CASSIRGLNQPQHF. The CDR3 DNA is TGTGCCAGTAGTATCAGGGGCCTCAATCAGCCCCAGCATTTT.

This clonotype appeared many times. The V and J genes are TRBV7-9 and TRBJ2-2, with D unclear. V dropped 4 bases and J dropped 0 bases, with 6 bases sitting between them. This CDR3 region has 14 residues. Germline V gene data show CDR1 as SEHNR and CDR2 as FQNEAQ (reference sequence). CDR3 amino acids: CASSSISNTGELFF. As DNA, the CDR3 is TGTGCCAGCAGCTCCATATCGAACACCGGGGAGCTGTTTTTT.

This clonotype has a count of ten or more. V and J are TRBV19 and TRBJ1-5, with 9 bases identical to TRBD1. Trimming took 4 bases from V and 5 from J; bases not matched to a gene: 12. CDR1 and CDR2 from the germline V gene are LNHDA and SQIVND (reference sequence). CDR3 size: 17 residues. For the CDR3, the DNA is TGTGCCAGTAGTACTTCTTCCGGGACAGGGAAGGATCAGCCCCAGCATTTT. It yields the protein CASSTSSGTGKDQPQHF.

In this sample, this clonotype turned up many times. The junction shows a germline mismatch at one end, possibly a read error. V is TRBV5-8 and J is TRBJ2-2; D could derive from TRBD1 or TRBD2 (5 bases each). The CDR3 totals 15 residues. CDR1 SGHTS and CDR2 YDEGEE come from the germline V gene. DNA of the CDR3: TGTGCCAGCAGCTTCCTAGGGGCGGGCACCAGGGAGCTGTTTTTT. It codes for CASSFLGAGTRELFF.

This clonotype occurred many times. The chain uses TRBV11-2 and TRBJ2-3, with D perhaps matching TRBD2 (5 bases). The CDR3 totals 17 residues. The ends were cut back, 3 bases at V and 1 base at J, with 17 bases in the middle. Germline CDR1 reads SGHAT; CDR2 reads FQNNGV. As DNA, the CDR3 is TGTGCCAGCAGCTTGAGGGAATCGATCGTTGGCACAGATACGCAGTATTTT. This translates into CASSLRESIVGTDTQYF.

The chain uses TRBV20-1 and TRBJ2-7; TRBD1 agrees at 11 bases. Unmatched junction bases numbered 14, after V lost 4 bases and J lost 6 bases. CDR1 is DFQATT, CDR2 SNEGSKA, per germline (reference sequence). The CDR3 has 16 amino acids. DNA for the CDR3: TGCAGTGCTATCCCGAGGACAGGGGGCGCCCCTTCCGAGCAGTACTTC. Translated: CSAIPRTGGAPSEQYF.

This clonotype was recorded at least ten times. The CDR3 reads CASSFSARGAHNEQFF. The DNA for the CDR3 is TGTGCCAGCAGCTTTTCGGCCAGGGGAGCCCACAATGAGCAGTTCTTC. V and J are TRBV7-2 and TRBJ2-1; possible D gene TRBD1, 6 bases. This CDR3 comprises 16 residues. Trimming removed 3 bases at V and 5 bases at J, with 17 bases between. Per the germline V gene, CDR1 is SGHTA and CDR2 is FQGNSA.

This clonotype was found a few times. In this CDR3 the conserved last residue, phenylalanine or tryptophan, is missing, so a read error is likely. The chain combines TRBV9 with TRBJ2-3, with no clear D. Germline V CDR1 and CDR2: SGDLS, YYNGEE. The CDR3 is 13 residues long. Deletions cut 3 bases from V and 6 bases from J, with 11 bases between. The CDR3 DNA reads TGTGCCAGCAGCGGACGAATGGGGGATACGCAGTATTCT. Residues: CASSGRMGDTQYS.

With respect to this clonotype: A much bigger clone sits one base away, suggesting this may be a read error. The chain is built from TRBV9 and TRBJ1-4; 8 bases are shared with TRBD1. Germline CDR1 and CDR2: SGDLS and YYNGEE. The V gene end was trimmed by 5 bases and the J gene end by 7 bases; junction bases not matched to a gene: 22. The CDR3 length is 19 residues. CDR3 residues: CASSGDFGRGRLATEKLFF. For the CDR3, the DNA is TGTGCCAGCAGTGGCGACTTTGGCAGGGGGCGGCTGGCTACTGAAAAACTGTTTTTT.